Included here is one TCR beta chain sequence, with context. These data belong to a study of blood T cell repertoires in COVID-19. The data were produced by immunoSEQ multiplex PCR, yet TCRdb's version contains in-frame clones alone and is incomplete. The data contain about 190,000 clones, approximately 84% of them singletons. Trimming took off 2 bases at V and 4 bases at J, with 9 bases between the two ends. CDR1 MNHNS and CDR2 SASEGT come from the germline V gene. The CDR3 has 14 residues. Participants, roughly 18 to 90 years old, spanned under 25 US areas. Clinical histories supplied by participants themselves formed the basis of cohort assignment.

The receptor comes from a woman aged 25 to 39 who had recovered from COVID-19. Sequenced material: PBMCs or T cells enriched from blood (not recorded which). The chain couples TRBV6-1 to TRBJ1-5; TRBD1 might be the D (5 bases). CDR3 nucleotide sequence: TGTGCCAGCAGTGAACCAGGGATGAATCAGCCCCAGCATTTT. Translation: CASSEPGMNQPQHF.